One and the same sample provided the 19 T cell receptor beta chains below, sequenced in a study of blood T cell repertoires in COVID-19. Sequencing was performed with immunoSEQ multiplex PCR; in TCRdb, only in-frame clones are kept and a portion is missing. The sample contains around 290,000 clones, around 89% of which appear only once. The material sequenced was peripheral blood. The receptors originated from a man aged 35 to 55 with acute or convalescent COVID-19.

V gene TRBV3-1 (or the pseudogene TRBV3-2) combines with J gene TRBJ2-7; D possibly corresponds to TRBD2 (5 bases). The CDR3 is 14 residues long. V gave up 0 bases and J gave up 7 bases, with 13 bases separating them. Germline values: CDR1 LGHDT, CDR2 YNNKEL (reference sequence). The DNA of the CDR3 is TGTGCCAGCAGCCAAGATTTGGCCAGGAGGGAGCAGTACTTC. Its protein product is CASSQDLARREQYF.

This chain connects TRBV6-6 to TRBJ1-2; D gene ambiguous. V shed 0 bases and J shed 6 bases, with 5 bases lying between them. The germline V gene has CDR1 MNHNY and CDR2 SVGAGI (reference sequence). This CDR3 has 12 residues. CDR3 sequence: CASSYSADGYTF. CDR3 bases: TGTGCCAGCAGTTACTCGGCGGATGGCTACACCTTC.

This chain joins TRBV5-1 and TRBJ2-7; 11 bases line up with TRBD1. V was clipped by 6 bases and J by 5 bases; unmatched bases: 7. The CDR3 is 14 residues long. Per germline, CDR1 SGHRS and CDR2 YFSETQ. The CDR3 protein is CASTGQGASHEQYF. CDR3 sequence (DNA): TGCGCCAGCACCGGACAGGGGGCTTCTCACGAGCAGTACTTC.

This clone came up once. J is TRBJ1-6 and V is TRBV15; D possibly corresponds to TRBD1 (5 bases). Germline V gene sequence: CDR1 LNHNV, CDR2 YYDKDF (reference sequence). The V end was cut by 0 bases, the J end by 7 bases, with 13 bases between. The CDR3 consists of 16 residues. Here the CDR3 DNA reads TGTGCCACCAGCAGAGAGTATCCCAGGGCGAATTCACCCCTCCACTTT. It translates to CATSREYPRANSPLHF.

The chain links TRBV30 to TRBJ1-2; weak D call: TRBD1 (6 bases). The V end lost 7 bases, the J end lost 2 bases, and 26 bases lay between the germline ends. CDR1 is GTSNPN and CDR2 is SVGIG in the germline V gene (reference sequence). The CDR3 loop spans 17 amino acids. DNA of the CDR3: TGTGCCTCGGACAGTGCAGCCTCTGGGGTGGCGAACTATGGCTACACCTTC. Translating gives CASDSAASGVANYGYTF. Full variable domain (remainder filled in from reference TRBV30 and TRBJ1-2): SQTIHQWPATLVQPVGSPLSLECTVEGTSNPNLYWYRQAAGRGLQLLFYSVGIGQISSEVPQNLSASRPQDRQFILSSKKLLLSDSGFYLCASDSAASGVANYGYTFGSGTRLTVV.

The chain couples TRBV18 to TRBJ2-3, with 7 bases lining up with TRBD1. The CDR3 extends over 12 amino acids. The V gene end was trimmed by 3 bases and the J gene end by 14 bases; junction bases not matched to a gene: 8. The germline V gene has CDR1 KGHSH and CDR2 LQKENI. Here the CDR3 DNA reads TGTGCCAGCTCACCCGACAGGGAAATTGCGTATTTT. Protein: CASSPDREIAYF.

This rearrangement joins TRBV18 to TRBJ1-3; D gene ambiguous. The CDR3 consists of 13 residues. The V and J ends lost 6 bases and 4 bases respectively, with 10 bases between them. Germline assignment: CDR1 KGHSH and CDR2 LQKENI. CDR3 amino acids: CASSQQTGNTIYF. Written as DNA, the CDR3 is TGTGCCAGCTCGCAACAGACCGGAAACACCATATATTTT.

This clone was seen once. The chain joins TRBV6-5 to TRBJ1-6; D not certain. V gave up 6 bases and J gave up 9 bases, with 12 bases separating them. The CDR3 spans 13 residues. Germline CDR1 MNHEY, CDR2 SVGAGI. CDR3 nucleotides: TGTGCCAGCAGAAGGGAGAACGGTTCACCCCTCCACTTT. Its translation is CASRRENGSPLHF.

The rearrangement links TRBV9 to TRBJ2-5; 9 bases fit TRBD1. Germline trimming cut 4 bases from V and 0 bases from J; bases unmatched to any gene: 7. Germline V gives CDR1 SGDLS, CDR2 YYNGEE. The CDR3 length is 16 residues. CDR3 sequence (DNA): TGTGCCAGCAGCCCCGGGACAGGGAGGTACCAAGAGACCCAGTACTTC. Its translation is CASSPGTGRYQETQYF. Using reference TRBV9 and TRBJ2-5 for the parts outside the CDR3, the full variable domain is DSGVTQTPKHLITATGQRVTLRCSPRSGDLSVYWYQQSLDQGLQFLIQYYNGEERAKGNILERFSAQQFPDLHSELNLSSLELGDSALYFCASSPGTGRYQETQYFGPGTRLLVL.

The V gene is TRBV5-4, the J gene TRBJ1-1; unclear D gene. The germline V gene encodes CDR1 SGHNT and CDR2 YYREEE (reference sequence). Trimming pared 1 base from V and 0 bases from J, leaving 13 bases between. CDR3 length: 16 residues. The CDR3 loop is CASSLRLSGMNTEAFF. CDR3 DNA: TGTGCCAGCAGCTTGCGGTTGTCAGGAATGAACACTGAAGCTTTCTTT. The variable domain in full, with the rest retrieved from reference TRBV5-4 and TRBJ1-1, is ETGVTQSPTHLIKTRGQQVTLRCSSQSGHNTVSWYQQALGQGPQFIFQYYREEENGRGNFPPRFSGLQFPNYSSELNVNALELDDSALYLCASSLRLSGMNTEAFFGQGTRLTVV.

V gene TRBV2 combines with J gene TRBJ2-7; perhaps TRBD2 as D (5 bases). The CDR3 spans 16 residues. V was trimmed by 6 bases and J by 2 bases, leaving 20 bases between them. Germline CDR1 is SNHLY and CDR2 is FYNNEI. The DNA for the CDR3 is TGTGCCAGCAGGACGATGATAGCACTAGAACCCTACGAGCAGTACTTC. It specifies CASRTMIALEPYEQYF.

The count of this clone is one. The V call is TRBV6-5, the J call TRBJ2-7, with 8 bases that match TRBD2. J gave up 2 bases and V 4 bases, and 7 bases lay outside the gene matches. Germline CDR1 and CDR2: MNHEY and SVGAGI. The CDR3 consists of 15 residues. The CDR3 spells CASSFIAGPAYEQYF. The CDR3 region has the DNA TGTGCCAGCAGTTTCATAGCGGGGCCCGCCTACGAGCAGTACTTC.

The rearrangement links TRBV3-1 (or the pseudogene TRBV3-2) to TRBJ1-2, with 7 nucleotides matching TRBD1. Losses at the gene ends were 2 bases for V and 3 bases for J; bases not matched to a gene: 3. The CDR3 is 14 amino acids. Germline loops: CDR1 LGHDT, CDR2 YNNKEL (reference sequence). The CDR3 nucleotides read TGTGCCAGCAGCCAAACAGGGGCGGACTATGGCTACACCTTC. Translating it yields CASSQTGADYGYTF.

The chain employs TRBV6-5 and TRBJ1-3; unclear D gene. Germline V gives CDR1 MNHEY, CDR2 SVGAGI. Trimming stripped 4 bases from V and 0 bases from J, with 10 bases between. The CDR3 loop spans 15 amino acids. Here the CDR3 DNA reads TGTGCCAGCAGTTCCCTTAGTCTCTCTGGAAACACCATATATTTT. Its translation: CASSSLSLSGNTIYF.

This sequence joins TRBV9 and TRBJ2-1; D is unclear. Per the germline V gene, CDR1 is SGDLS and CDR2 is YYNGEE. Trimming pared 4 bases from V and 3 bases from J, leaving 11 bases between. This CDR3 is 14 amino acids long. CDR3 loop: CASSPHSNYNEQFF. CDR3 in DNA: TGTGCCAGCAGCCCCCATAGTAACTACAATGAGCAGTTCTTC.

This chain connects TRBV6-6 to TRBJ1-2; tentative D call: TRBD1 (5 bases). Germline V gene sequence: CDR1 MNHNY, CDR2 SVGAGI (reference sequence). This CDR3 spans 12 amino acids. V lost 8 bases, J lost 4 bases, and 11 bases lay in between. The CDR3 DNA reads TGTGCCAGCCTTGGCGACAGCTATGGCTACACCTTC. It is translated as CASLGDSYGYTF.

The chain has TRBV21-1 and TRBJ1-6; the table's D gene call, TRBD1, was not cross checked with the DNA. TRBV21-1 is shown as a pseudogene. The CDR3 runs to 18 residues. DNA for the CDR3: TGTGCCAGCAGCAGGGGGCGCGGGCAAAGCTCCTATAATTCACCCCTCCACTTT. Translated, it gives CASSRGRGQSSYNSPLHF.

This chain uses TRBV3-1 (or the pseudogene TRBV3-2) with TRBJ1-6; D perhaps matches TRBD1 (6 bases). In germline, CDR1 is LGHDT, CDR2 YNNKEL (reference sequence). The V end was cut by 6 bases, the J end by 7 bases, with 16 bases between. This CDR3 has 15 amino acids. Here the CDR3 reads CASSLDWTVNSPLHF. The CDR3, as DNA: TGTGCCAGCAGTCTAGACTGGACAGTAAATTCACCCCTCCACTTT.

The rearrangement joins TRBV5-1 to TRBJ2-2; TRBD1 agrees at 7 bases. Unmatched junction bases numbered 7, after V lost 5 bases and J lost 0 bases. Germline CDR1 reads SGHRS; CDR2 reads YFSETQ. The CDR3 has 16 residues. CDR3 residues: CASRSRDSANTGELFF. CDR3 DNA sequence: TGCGCCAGCAGGTCCCGGGACAGCGCGAACACCGGGGAGCTGTTTTTT.